The text below deals with one T cell receptor (beta chain). Its antigen is not identified. The culture ran for roughly ten days before CD4+ T cells were isolated. Everyone in the study got two shots of either the BNT162b2 or mRNA-1273 vaccine. Nucleocapsid antibody tests were negative, and the vaccine recipients had no prior SARS-CoV-2 infection. Half-medium changes using IL-2 medium occurred on days 3 and 7. The data originate from a study of vaccination effects on CD4 cells after COVID-19. Libraries were prepared by immunoSEQ multiplex PCR; TCRdb keeps only in-frame clonotypes and omits some of them. The sample lists approximately 9,300 clones, under 80% occurring once. The CDR3 length is 14 residues. Trimming cost V 4 bases and J 9 bases; bases outside gene matches: 12. Study-level findings and limits: Sampling in the study covered few convalescent patients and included no early post-infection timepoints. Marked clonal contraction was seen in infection- and vaccine-induced clones late after vaccination.

Specimen: CD4+ T cells from PBMCs cultured without peptide, collected after COVID-19 vaccination. This rearrangement joins TRBV23-1 to TRBJ2-7; 7 nucleotides match TRBD1. Being an ORF, TRBV23-1 has a function that is uncertain. This clonotype was sampled from a human donor who received a COVID-19 vaccine. The CDR3 here is CASSRSQDRAGQYF. The CDR3 region has the DNA TGCGCCAGCAGTCGCTCCCAAGACAGGGCGGGGCAGTACTTC.